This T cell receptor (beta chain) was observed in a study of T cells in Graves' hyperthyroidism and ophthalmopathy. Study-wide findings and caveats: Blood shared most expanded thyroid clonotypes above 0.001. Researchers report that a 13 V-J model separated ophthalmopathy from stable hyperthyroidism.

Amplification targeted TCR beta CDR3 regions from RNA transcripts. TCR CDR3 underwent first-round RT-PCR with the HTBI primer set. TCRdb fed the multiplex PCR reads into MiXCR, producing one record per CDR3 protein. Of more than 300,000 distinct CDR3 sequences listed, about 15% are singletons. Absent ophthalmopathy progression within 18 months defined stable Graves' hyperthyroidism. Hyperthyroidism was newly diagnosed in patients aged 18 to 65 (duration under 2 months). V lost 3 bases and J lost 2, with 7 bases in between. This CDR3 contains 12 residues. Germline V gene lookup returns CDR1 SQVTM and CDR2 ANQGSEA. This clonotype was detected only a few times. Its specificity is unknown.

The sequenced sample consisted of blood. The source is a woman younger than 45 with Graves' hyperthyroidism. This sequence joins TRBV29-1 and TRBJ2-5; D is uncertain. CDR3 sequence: CSVDRQQETQYF. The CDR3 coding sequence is TGCAGCGTTGATCGTCAGCAAGAGACCCAGTACTTC. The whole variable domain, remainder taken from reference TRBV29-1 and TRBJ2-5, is SAVISQKPSRDICQRGTSLTIQCQVDSQVTMMFWYRQQPGQSLTLIATANQGSEATYESGFVIDKFPISRPNLTFSTLTVSNMSPEDSSIYLCSVDRQQETQYFGPGTRLLVL.